These 8 T cell receptor beta chains share one sample of origin, sequenced in a study of blood T cells in healthy people across ages. Next came a second PCR, run for about 6 to 12 cycles, which used a sample-barcoded 5' primer along with a J-beta primer mix. Each CDR3 protein gets one entry after TCRdb re-called the 5' RACE reads with MiXCR. The data hold 890,000 or so distinct CDR3 sequences, with approximately 67% observed a single time. Sequenced material: blood. The receptors were sampled from a man aged 30 to 45 in good health.

The chain uses TRBV20-1 and TRBJ2-1, with TRBD2 matching over 7 bases. From germline, CDR1 is DFQATT and CDR2 SNEGSKA (reference sequence). The CDR3 totals 13 residues. The V gene end was trimmed by 7 bases and the J gene end by 7 bases; junction bases not matched to a gene: 10. For the CDR3, the DNA is TGCAGTGGCTCACGAGCGGGGTATAATGAGCAGTTCTTC. As protein: CSGSRAGYNEQFF.

This chain links TRBV9 with TRBJ1-1; possibly TRBD1 for D (6 bases). Trimming removed 1 base at V and 3 bases at J, with 25 bases between. The CDR3 length is 19 residues. Germline CDR1 is SGDLS and CDR2 is YYNGEE. The chain's CDR3 is CASSVSGGGRLAPDTEAFF. The DNA for the CDR3 is TGTGCCAGCAGCGTATCGGGGGGCGGAAGGCTAGCCCCGGACACTGAAGCTTTCTTT.

This clonotype was picked up one time. The V and J genes are TRBV4-3 and TRBJ1-6; the match to TRBD1 covers 7 bases. The V and J ends lost 0 bases and 6 bases, in that order; junction bases with no gene match: 5. CDR1 is LGHNA and CDR2 is YSLEER in the germline V gene. The CDR3 spans 16 residues. CDR3 nucleotides: TGCGCCAGCAGCCAAGAGGAGGGGGCGGGTAATTCACCCCTCCACTTT. Residues: CASSQEEGAGNSPLHF.

The chain's CDR3 is CASSSEGGSGGPPGEQYF. The CDR3 DNA follows: TGCGCCAGCAGCTCGGAAGGTGGTAGCGGGGGACCCCCTGGGGAGCAGTACTTC. The J gene is TRBJ2-7, the V gene TRBV5-1; TRBD2 matches 9 bases. The germline gives CDR1 SGHRS, CDR2 YFSETQ. V shed 3 bases and J 7 bases; nucleotides not matched to a gene: 20. The CDR3 spans 18 residues.

The rearrangement links TRBV27 to TRBJ1-1, with D maybe TRBD1 (6 bases). Trimming took off 6 bases at V and 2 bases at J, with 16 bases between the two ends. The CDR3 covers 15 residues. The germline CDR1 and CDR2 sequences are MNHEY and SMNVEV (reference sequence). CDR3 region: CASSPTPGANTEAFF. The CDR3 bases are TGTGCCAGCAGCCCTACCCCAGGGGCAAACACTGAAGCTTTCTTT.

The gene calls are TRBV4-2 and TRBJ2-3; D possibly corresponds to TRBD1 (6 bases). Germline lookup yields CDR1 LGHNA and CDR2 YNFKEQ. This CDR3 has 15 amino acids. The ends were cut back, 3 bases at V and 10 bases at J, with 20 bases in the middle. Here the CDR3 DNA reads TGTGCCAGCAGCCACCGACAGGTCCTCCCCAGCCCGCAGTATTTT. It yields the protein CASSHRQVLPSPQYF.

The CDR3 region has the DNA TGTGCCAGCAGGCCGGGACAGGGTACCTACGAGCAGTACTTC. This encodes CASRPGQGTYEQYF. The chain links TRBV12-3 or TRBV12-4 to TRBJ2-7; 9 nucleotides agree with TRBD1. V was pared by 6 bases and J by 2 bases, with 5 bases of the junction left unmatched. The CDR3 runs 14 residues.

This chain connects TRBV29-1 to TRBJ2-5; D is possibly TRBD1 (5 bases). V was pared by 4 bases and J by 4 bases, with 13 bases between. The CDR3 runs 13 residues. Germline V CDR1 and CDR2: SQVTM, ANQGSEA. CDR3 loop: CSVGASGPETQYF. The CDR3 DNA follows: TGCAGCGTTGGGGCCTCAGGGCCAGAGACCCAGTACTTC.